This T cell receptor beta chain comes out of a study of T cell repertoires and HLA-DP antigens. Study-wide context: Sorted CD137+CD4+ samples averaged 218.4 ng DNA; pre-culture CD4+ samples, 900 to 1,500 ng. Notes on the study in general: Against one allele, clones undetected before culture averaged approximately 35%; against the other, roughly 51%.

In the case of this clone: The antigen remains undetermined.

This CDR3 region has 14 residues. Deletions cut 2 bases from V and 2 bases from J, with 9 bases between. Germline lookup yields CDR1 KGHSH and CDR2 LQKENI. Average purity of the negatively selected CD4+ T cells was around 98%. The repertoire was sequenced with immunoSEQ multiplex PCR; TCRdb's copy has only in-frame clones and lacks some. The sample lists approximately 86,000 clones, about 89% seen once, with around 1.7% in the top ten. The sample was CD4+ T cells from PBMCs. The chain couples TRBV18 to TRBJ1-2; D perhaps matches TRBD1 (5 bases). The receptor's source is a middle-aged man in good health and CMV-seronegative. The CDR3 DNA is TGTGCCAGCTCACCATCAGGGATCAACTATGGCTACACCTTC. Translated, it gives CASSPSGINYGYTF.